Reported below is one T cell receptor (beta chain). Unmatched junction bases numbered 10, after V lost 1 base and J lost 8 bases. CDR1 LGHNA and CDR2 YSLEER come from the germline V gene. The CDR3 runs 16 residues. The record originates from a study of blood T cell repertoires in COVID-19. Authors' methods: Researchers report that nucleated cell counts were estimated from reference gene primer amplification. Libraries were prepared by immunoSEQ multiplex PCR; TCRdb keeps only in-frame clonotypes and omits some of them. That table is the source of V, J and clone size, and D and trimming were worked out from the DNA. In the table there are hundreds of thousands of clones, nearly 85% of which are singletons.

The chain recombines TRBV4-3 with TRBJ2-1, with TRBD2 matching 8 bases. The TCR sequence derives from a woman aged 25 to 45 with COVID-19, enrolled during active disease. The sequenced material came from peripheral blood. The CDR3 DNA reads TGCGCCAGCAGCCAAGGGCGGGGGGATGATGGCTATGAGCAGTTCTTC. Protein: CASSQGRGDDGYEQFF.